This T cell receptor beta chain was sequenced during a study of preoperative IRX-2 immunotherapy in early breast cancer. Profiling relied on immunoSEQ multiplex PCR, and the TCRdb table lists in-frame clones only, not all of them. The data contain approximately 15,000 clones, about nine tenths of them seen just once; the ten biggest clones take up approximately 28%. Treatment noted: preoperative locoregional IRX-2 cytokine immunotherapy. The CDR3 consists of 17 residues. The V end was cut by 5 bases, the J end by 3 bases, with 20 bases between. Germline loops: CDR1 MDHEN, CDR2 SYDVKM. The clonotype was recovered from a human donor with breast cancer. This sample was obtained from a patient treated with IRX-2 immunotherapy. The chain couples TRBV28 to TRBJ1-5; tentative D call: TRBD1 (5 bases). The CDR3 sequence is CASSNRQTALNNQPQHF. Written as DNA, the CDR3 is TGTGCCAGCAGTAACCGACAGACTGCCCTCAACAATCAGCCCCAGCATTTT.